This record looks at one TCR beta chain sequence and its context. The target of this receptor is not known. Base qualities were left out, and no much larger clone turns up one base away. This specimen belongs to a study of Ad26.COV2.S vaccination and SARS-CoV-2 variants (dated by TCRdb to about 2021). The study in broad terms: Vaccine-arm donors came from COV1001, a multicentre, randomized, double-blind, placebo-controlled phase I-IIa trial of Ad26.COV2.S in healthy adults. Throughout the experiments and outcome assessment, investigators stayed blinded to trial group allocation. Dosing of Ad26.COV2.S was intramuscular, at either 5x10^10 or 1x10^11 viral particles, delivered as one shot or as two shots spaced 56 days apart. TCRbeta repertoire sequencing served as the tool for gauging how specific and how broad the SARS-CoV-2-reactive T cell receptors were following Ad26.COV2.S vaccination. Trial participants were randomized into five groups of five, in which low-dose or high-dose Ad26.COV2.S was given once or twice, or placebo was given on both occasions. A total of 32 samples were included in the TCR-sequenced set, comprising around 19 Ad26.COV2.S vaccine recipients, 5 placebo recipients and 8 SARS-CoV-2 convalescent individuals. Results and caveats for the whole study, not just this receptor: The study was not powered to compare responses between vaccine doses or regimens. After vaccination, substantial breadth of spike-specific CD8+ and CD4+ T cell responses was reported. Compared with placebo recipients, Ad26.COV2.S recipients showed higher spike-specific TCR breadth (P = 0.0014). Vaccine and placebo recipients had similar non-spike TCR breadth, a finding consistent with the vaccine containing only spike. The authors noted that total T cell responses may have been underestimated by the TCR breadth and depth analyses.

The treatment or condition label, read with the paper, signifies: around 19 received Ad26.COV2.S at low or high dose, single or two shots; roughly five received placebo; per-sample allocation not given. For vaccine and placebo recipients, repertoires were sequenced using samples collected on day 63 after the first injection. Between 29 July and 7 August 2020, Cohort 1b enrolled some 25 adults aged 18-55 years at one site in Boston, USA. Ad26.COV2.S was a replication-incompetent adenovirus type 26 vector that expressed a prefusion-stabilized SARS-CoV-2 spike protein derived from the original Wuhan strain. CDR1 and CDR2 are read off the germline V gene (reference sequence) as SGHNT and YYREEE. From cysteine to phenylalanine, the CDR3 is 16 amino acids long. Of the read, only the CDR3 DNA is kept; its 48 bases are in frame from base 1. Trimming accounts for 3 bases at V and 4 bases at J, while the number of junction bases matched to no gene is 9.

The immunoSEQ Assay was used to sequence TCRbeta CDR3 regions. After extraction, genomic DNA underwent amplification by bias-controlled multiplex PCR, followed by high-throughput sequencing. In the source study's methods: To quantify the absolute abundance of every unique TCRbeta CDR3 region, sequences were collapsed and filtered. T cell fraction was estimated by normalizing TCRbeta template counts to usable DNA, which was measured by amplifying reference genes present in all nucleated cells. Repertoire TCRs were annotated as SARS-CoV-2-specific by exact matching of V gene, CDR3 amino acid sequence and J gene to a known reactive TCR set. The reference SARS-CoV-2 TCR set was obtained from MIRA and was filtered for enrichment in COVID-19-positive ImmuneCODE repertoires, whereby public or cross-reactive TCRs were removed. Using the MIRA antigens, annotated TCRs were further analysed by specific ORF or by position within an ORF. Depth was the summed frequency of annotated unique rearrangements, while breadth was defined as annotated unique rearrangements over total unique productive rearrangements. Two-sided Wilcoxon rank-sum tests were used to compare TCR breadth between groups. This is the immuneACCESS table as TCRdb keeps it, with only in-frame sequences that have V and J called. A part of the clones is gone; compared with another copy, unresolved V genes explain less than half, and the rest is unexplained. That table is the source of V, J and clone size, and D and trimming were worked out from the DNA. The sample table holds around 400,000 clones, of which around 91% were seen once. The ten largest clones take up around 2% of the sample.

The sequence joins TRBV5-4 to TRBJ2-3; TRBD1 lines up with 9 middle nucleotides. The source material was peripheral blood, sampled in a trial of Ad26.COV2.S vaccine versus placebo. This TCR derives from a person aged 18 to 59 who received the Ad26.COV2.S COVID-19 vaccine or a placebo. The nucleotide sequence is TGTGCCAGCAGCTCCCGTCGGGACAGGGCTGCAGATACGCAGTATTTT. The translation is CASSSRRDRAADTQYF.